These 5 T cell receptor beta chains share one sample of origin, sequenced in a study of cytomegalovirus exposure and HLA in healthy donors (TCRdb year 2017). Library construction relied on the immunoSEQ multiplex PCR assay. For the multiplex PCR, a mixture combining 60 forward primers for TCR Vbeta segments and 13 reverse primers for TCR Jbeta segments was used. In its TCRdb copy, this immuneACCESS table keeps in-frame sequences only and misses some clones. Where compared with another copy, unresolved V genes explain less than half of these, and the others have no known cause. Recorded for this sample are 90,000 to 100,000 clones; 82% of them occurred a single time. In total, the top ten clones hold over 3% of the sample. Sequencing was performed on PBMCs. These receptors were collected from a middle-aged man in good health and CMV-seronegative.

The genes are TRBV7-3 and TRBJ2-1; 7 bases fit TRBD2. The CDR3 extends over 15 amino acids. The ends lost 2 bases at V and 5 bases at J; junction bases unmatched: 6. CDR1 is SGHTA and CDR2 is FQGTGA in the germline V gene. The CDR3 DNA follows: TGTGCCAGCAGCTTAGGGGCTAGCGGTAACAATGAGCAGTTCTTC. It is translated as CASSLGASGNNEQFF.

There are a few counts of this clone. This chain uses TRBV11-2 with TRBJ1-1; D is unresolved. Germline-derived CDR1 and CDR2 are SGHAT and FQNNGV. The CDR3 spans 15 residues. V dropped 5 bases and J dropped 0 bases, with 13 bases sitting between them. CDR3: CASSPMSEMNTEAFF. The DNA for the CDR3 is TGTGCCAGCAGCCCCATGAGCGAAATGAACACTGAAGCTTTCTTT.

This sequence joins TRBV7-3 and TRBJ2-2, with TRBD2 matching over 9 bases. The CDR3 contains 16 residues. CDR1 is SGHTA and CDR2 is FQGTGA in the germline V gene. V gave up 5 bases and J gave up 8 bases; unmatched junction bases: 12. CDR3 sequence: CASSRAGGPSSGELFF. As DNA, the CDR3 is TGTGCCAGCAGCCGCGCGGGAGGGCCTTCATCAGGGGAGCTGTTTTTT.

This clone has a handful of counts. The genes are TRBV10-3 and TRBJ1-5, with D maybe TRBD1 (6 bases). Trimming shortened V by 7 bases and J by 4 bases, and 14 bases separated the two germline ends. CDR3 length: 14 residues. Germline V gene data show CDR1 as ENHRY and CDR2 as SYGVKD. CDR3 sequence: CAINKDGTNQPQHF. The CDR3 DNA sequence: TGTGCCATCAATAAGGACGGGACAAATCAGCCCCAGCATTTT.

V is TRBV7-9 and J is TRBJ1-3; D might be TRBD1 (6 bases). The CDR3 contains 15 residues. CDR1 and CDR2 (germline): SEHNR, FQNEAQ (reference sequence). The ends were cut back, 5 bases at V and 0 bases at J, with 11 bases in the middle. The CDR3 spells CASSQTGGSGNTIYF. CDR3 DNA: TGTGCCAGCAGCCAGACAGGCGGCTCTGGAAACACCATATATTTT.